The next 32 T cell receptor beta chains were all read from a single sample in a study of shared clonotypes between healthy human individuals. The assay was immunoSEQ multiplex PCR, and TCRdb's table has in-frame clones only and misses some. The repertoire holds 850,000 to 1,100,000 clones, with approximately 80% as singletons. The sample was memory CD4+ T cells from PBMCs. Subset of the sample: CD45RA-negative fraction. Source of these receptors: a man aged 18 to 30 in good health. Some clones in this sample may be carry-over from other donors' samples.

The CDR3 loop is CASSIQGRENTEAFF. The CDR3 nucleotides read TGCGCCAGCAGCATACAAGGACGGGAGAACACTGAAGCTTTCTTT. The genes are TRBV5-1 and TRBJ1-1; D call uncertain. The V and J ends lost 4 bases and 1 base respectively, with 14 bases between them. This CDR3 comprises 15 residues. Germline lookup yields CDR1 SGHRS and CDR2 YFSETQ.

With respect to this clone: The sample carries other DNA sequences with the same CDR3. The J gene is TRBJ1-3, the V gene TRBV7-2; tentative D call: TRBD1 (6 bases). With 0 bases removed from V and 0 bases from J, the gap between germline ends came to 9 bases. From germline, CDR1 is SGHTA and CDR2 FQGNSA. There are 16 residues in the CDR3. This CDR3 reads CASSLAGTRSGNTIYF. As DNA, the CDR3 is TGTGCCAGCAGCTTAGCAGGGACACGCTCTGGAAACACCATATATTTT.

The chain combines TRBV7-2 with TRBJ2-5; 9 bases are a match to TRBD2. The CDR3 covers 17 residues. Per germline, CDR1 SGHTA and CDR2 FQGNSA. V lost 5 bases to trimming and J lost 2 bases; unmatched junction nucleotides: 12. In nucleotides, the CDR3 is TGTGCCAGCAGCCGATTGGCGGCTAGCGGGATTCAAGAGACCCAGTACTTC. The encoded protein is CASSRLAASGIQETQYF.

This clone came up a few times. The chain carries TRBV5-1 and TRBJ2-2; weak D call: TRBD2 (6 bases). The CDR3 extends over 14 amino acids. The V gene lost 4 bases and the J gene lost 4 bases, with 11 bases spanning the gap. Germline V CDR1 and CDR2: SGHRS, YFSETQ. The CDR3 spells CASSRDGSTGELFF. DNA of the CDR3: TGCGCCAGCAGCAGGGACGGGAGCACCGGGGAGCTGTTTTTT.

As concerns this clone: The same CDR3 also results from other DNA sequences found in this sample. This sequence joins TRBV5-1 and TRBJ2-1; 7 nucleotides match TRBD2. CDR1 is SGHRS, CDR2 YFSETQ, per germline. V lost 0 bases to trimming and J lost 0 bases; unmatched junction nucleotides: 0. This CDR3 is built from 15 residues. The CDR3 coding sequence is TGCGCCAGCAGCTTGGGGACTAGCTCCTACAATGAGCAGTTCTTC. Translation: CASSLGTSSYNEQFF. Full variable domain (rest looked up from reference TRBV5-1 and TRBJ2-1): KAGVTQTPRYLIKTRGQQVTLSCSPISGHRSVSWYQQTPGQGLQFLFEYFSETQRNKGNFPGRFSGRQFSNSRSEMNVSTLELGDSALYLCASSLGTSSYNEQFFGPGTRLTVL.

There are a few counts of this clone. This rearrangement joins TRBV19 to TRBJ2-4, with TRBD2 matching over 14 bases. This CDR3 spans 17 amino acids. Losses at the gene ends were 3 bases for V and 7 bases for J; bases not matched to a gene: 8. Germline CDR1 and CDR2: LNHDA and SQIVND (reference sequence). CDR3 in DNA: TGTGCCAGTAGTATCCTAGGGACTAGCGGGAGTTCTAACATTCAGTACTTC. Its protein product is CASSILGTSGSSNIQYF. Complete variable domain (other parts from reference TRBV19 and TRBJ2-4): DGGITQSPKYLFRKEGQNVTLSCEQNLNHDAMYWYRQDPGQGLRLIYYSQIVNDFQKGDIAEGYSVSREKKESFPLTVTSAQKNPTAFYLCASSILGTSGSSNIQYFGAGTRLSVL.

V is TRBV9 and J is TRBJ2-2, with D perhaps TRBD1 (6 bases). Germline CDR1 reads SGDLS; CDR2 reads YYNGEE. Between the trimmed V and J ends, which lost 1 base and 4 bases, there was a span of 14 bases. This CDR3 has 16 amino acids. CDR3 sequence reads: CASSVFPLGGTGELFF. DNA of the CDR3: TGTGCCAGCAGCGTATTCCCCCTAGGGGGCACCGGGGAGCTGTTTTTT.

Many counts were recorded for this clone. The chain has TRBV18 and TRBJ1-2; no reliable D call. With 5 bases removed from V and 12 bases from J, the gap between germline ends came to 19 bases. This CDR3 is 13 amino acids long. Germline CDR1 KGHSH, CDR2 LQKENI. This CDR3 reads CASSATKGTNHTF. DNA of the CDR3: TGTGCCAGCTCAGCCACGAAGGGAACTAACCACACCTTC.

This clone has only a few counts. The V and J genes are TRBV7-2 and TRBJ2-7; D not resolved. The CDR3 is 14 amino acids. CDR1 is SGHTA and CDR2 is FQGNSA in the germline V gene. V was trimmed by 4 bases and J by 4 bases, leaving 14 bases between them. In nucleotides, the CDR3 is TGTGCCAGCAGCTCTTTCGGTGGGCCATACGAGCAGTACTTC. It encodes CASSSFGGPYEQYF.

The V call is TRBV5-8, the J call TRBJ1-2, with D possibly TRBD1 on 5 matching bases. This CDR3 has 13 amino acids. V was shortened by 5 bases and J by 4 bases, with 12 bases between the two germline ends. Germline V CDR1 and CDR2: SGHTS, YDEGEE. CDR3 nucleotide sequence: TGTGCCAGCAGGTGGGGGTTTGCCTATGGCTACACCTTC. Its translation: CASRWGFAYGYTF. Complete variable domain (other parts from reference TRBV5-8 and TRBJ1-2): EAGVTQSPTHLIKTRGQQATLRCSPISGHTSVYWYQQALGLGLQFLLWYDEGEERNRGNFPPRFSGRQFPNYSSELNVNALELEDSALYLCASRWGFAYGYTFGSGTRLTVV.

The rearrangement links TRBV19 to TRBJ2-7; 7 bases are a match to TRBD2. The germline V gene has CDR1 LNHDA and CDR2 SQIVND (reference sequence). The CDR3 consists of 12 residues. The ends lost 10 bases at V and 6 bases at J; junction bases unmatched: 9. DNA of the CDR3: TGTGCCACTTCAGCGGGGACTGGCGAGCAGTACTTC. Translation: CATSAGTGEQYF.

This chain joins TRBV6-1 and TRBJ2-3; D is unclear. Per germline, CDR1 MNHNS and CDR2 SASEGT. The V gene lost 7 bases and the J gene lost 0 bases, with 11 bases spanning the gap. The CDR3 consists of 14 residues. CDR3 bases: TGTGCCAGCACACCCCCACTTAGCACAGATACGCAGTATTTT. Its protein product is CASTPPLSTDTQYF.

This clone has at least ten counts. CDR3 coding DNA: TGTGCCACCCCGCCTAGCGGGAGGGCCGACACCGGGGAGCTGTTTTTT. This translates into CATPPSGRADTGELFF. This chain links TRBV27 with TRBJ2-2; 12 nucleotides align to TRBD2. The germline CDR1 and CDR2 sequences are MNHEY and SMNVEV (reference sequence). CDR3 length equals 16 residues. The V segment lost 10 bases and the J segment 3 bases; nucleotides outside the gene matches: 9.

The gene calls are TRBV7-2 and TRBJ1-1; D unclear. Germline V gene sequence: CDR1 SGHTA, CDR2 FQGNSA. The CDR3 runs 13 residues. Trimming shortened V by 2 bases and J by 1 base, and 5 bases separated the two germline ends. DNA of the CDR3: TGTGCCAGCAGCTTATGGAGGAACACTGAAGCTTTCTTT. Encoded protein: CASSLWRNTEAFF.

V gene TRBV11-2 combines with J gene TRBJ2-3; D uncertain. This CDR3 comprises 15 residues. The germline V and J ends were trimmed by 5 bases and 4 bases, with 16 bases remaining between them. Germline lookup yields CDR1 SGHAT and CDR2 FQNNGV. The CDR3 DNA reads as TGTGCCAGCAGCAAACCGATCGGGCAGCCAGATACGCAGTATTTT. This sequence encodes CASSKPIGQPDTQYF.

This rearrangement joins TRBV14 to TRBJ1-1, with D possibly TRBD1 on 5 matching bases. CDR3 length: 17 residues. Trimming removed 2 bases at V and 3 bases at J, with 19 bases between. Germline-derived CDR1 and CDR2 are SGHDN and FVKESK. The CDR3 DNA reads as TGTGCCAGCAGCCAATTTCCCGGGGCAGGGAAGGACACTGAAGCTTTCTTT. Amino acid sequence: CASSQFPGAGKDTEAFF.

The rearrangement joins TRBV11-2 to TRBJ1-4; D not resolved. Per the germline V gene, CDR1 is SGHAT and CDR2 is FQNNGV. CDR3 size: 13 residues. Trimming shortened V by 2 bases and J by 12 bases, and 13 bases separated the two germline ends. CDR3 bases: TGTGCCAGCAGCTTAACCACACCCGGTGAACTGTTTTTT. Translation gives CASSLTTPGELFF.

This clone was observed once. This rearrangement joins TRBV7-3 to TRBJ2-1, with D perhaps TRBD1 or TRBD2 (5 bases each). The CDR3 has 16 amino acids. Germline V gene data show CDR1 as SGHTA and CDR2 as FQGTGA. V gave up 0 bases and J gave up 3 bases, with 12 bases separating them. The DNA for the CDR3 is TGTGCCAGCAGCTTAACTGGGGACGCGATCTACAATGAGCAGTTCTTC. Protein product: CASSLTGDAIYNEQFF.

The rearrangement uses TRBV7-9 and TRBJ2-1; tentatively, D is TRBD1 or TRBD2 (5 bases each). V was cut by 5 bases and J by 4 bases, with 12 bases left in between. CDR1 is SEHNR and CDR2 is FQNEAQ in the germline V gene (reference sequence). The CDR3 is made up of 14 amino acids. The CDR3 here is CASSARGGYNEQFF. CDR3 nucleotide sequence: TGTGCCAGCAGCGCCCGGGGCGGATACAATGAGCAGTTCTTC.

This clone showed up many times. In the same sample, other DNA sequences code for this CDR3. This chain connects TRBV11-2 to TRBJ1-1; a weak D match, TRBD1 (5 bases). The CDR3 is 13 residues long. The germline CDR1 and CDR2 sequences are SGHAT and FQNNGV. V was shortened by 5 bases and J by 1 base, with 8 bases between the two germline ends. The CDR3 loop is CASSPGQNTEAFF. The CDR3 DNA reads TGTGCCAGCAGCCCCGGACAGAACACTGAAGCTTTCTTT.

This clone came up a few times. J is TRBJ2-4 and V is TRBV4-3; TRBD2 matches at 7 bases. The V gene end was trimmed by 0 bases and the J gene end by 1 base; junction bases not matched to a gene: 6. The CDR3 sequence is 17 residues long. Germline loops: CDR1 LGHNA, CDR2 YSLEER. The CDR3 is CASSQDKRGTAKNIQYF. The DNA of the CDR3 is TGCGCCAGCAGCCAAGATAAGCGGGGCACGGCCAAAAACATTCAGTACTTC.

This sequence joins TRBV28 and TRBJ1-1, with D unresolved. The CDR3 length is 13 residues. V shed 6 bases and J shed 0 bases, with 8 bases lying between them. Germline V gene sequence: CDR1 MDHEN, CDR2 SYDVKM. CDR3 amino acids: CASRVLMNTEAFF. CDR3 in DNA: TGTGCCAGCAGAGTACTCATGAACACTGAAGCTTTCTTT.

This clone appeared a single time. The DNA for the CDR3 is TGTGCCTGGAGTGTACAGCTGCTAGCCTCGCCCCAGCATTTT. Its protein is CAWSVQLLASPQHF. The chain employs TRBV30 and TRBJ1-5; D gene unclear. V was pared by 0 bases and J by 9 bases, with 15 bases between. The CDR3 spans 14 residues. Germline loops: CDR1 GTSNPN, CDR2 SVGIG (reference sequence).

The chain employs TRBV29-1 and TRBJ2-7; D is perhaps TRBD1 (5 bases). CDR1 and CDR2 from the germline V gene are SQVTM and ANQGSEA. The CDR3 length is 13 residues. V was trimmed by 6 bases and J by 0 bases, leaving 12 bases between them. CDR3 residues: CSVTTDISYEQYF. DNA of the CDR3: TGCAGCGTCACTACGGACATCTCCTACGAGCAGTACTTC.

The genes are TRBV5-1 and TRBJ2-2; 8 bases agree with TRBD1. Germline CDR1 is SGHRS and CDR2 is YFSETQ. The CDR3 covers 15 residues. V was clipped by 0 bases and J by 5 bases; unmatched bases: 3. CDR3: CASSLGTGRTGELFF. The CDR3 DNA reads as TGCGCCAGCAGCTTGGGGACAGGGCGTACCGGGGAGCTGTTTTTT.

The chain carries TRBV5-1 and TRBJ2-1, with TRBD1 matching over 11 bases. The germline V gene has CDR1 SGHRS and CDR2 YFSETQ. This CDR3 spans 15 amino acids. V shed 4 bases, J shed 7 bases, and the junction held 7 bases outside the gene matches. The DNA of the CDR3 is TGCGCCAGCAGCAGCTTCGGGACAGGGGGTAATGAGCAGTTCTTC. This codes for CASSSFGTGGNEQFF.

J is TRBJ2-1 and V is TRBV7-2; the match to TRBD2 covers 11 bases. J was trimmed by 3 bases and V by 5 bases; bases with no gene match: 6. The germline V gene has CDR1 SGHTA and CDR2 FQGNSA. The length of the CDR3 is 16 residues. CDR3 coding DNA: TGTGCCAGCAGCGATACGGGACTAGCGGTCTACAATGAGCAGTTCTTC. It translates to CASSDTGLAVYNEQFF.

V and J are TRBV7-2 and TRBJ2-7; maybe TRBD1 (5 bases). The CDR3 contains 15 residues. The V end lost 2 bases, the J end lost 1 base, and 12 bases lay between the germline ends. Germline CDR1 SGHTA, CDR2 FQGNSA. CDR3 amino acids: CASSLFLGPSYEQYF. The CDR3 region has the DNA TGTGCCAGCAGCTTATTTCTGGGGCCGTCCTACGAGCAGTACTTC.

The chain joins TRBV28 to TRBJ2-3, with 13 bases identical to TRBD2. The CDR3 has 19 residues. Germline values: CDR1 MDHEN, CDR2 SYDVKM. V was clipped by 2 bases and J by 4 bases; unmatched bases: 12. The CDR3 reads CASSLKDSGLAGVADTQYF. The CDR3 nucleotides read TGTGCCAGCAGTTTAAAGGACAGCGGACTAGCGGGAGTGGCAGATACGCAGTATTTT.

V is TRBV11-2 and J is TRBJ2-1; maybe TRBD1 (6 bases). The V and J ends lost 1 base and 3 bases respectively, with 16 bases between them. This CDR3 is built from 17 residues. CDR1 SGHAT and CDR2 FQNNGV come from the germline V gene. The CDR3 DNA reads TGTGCCAGCAGCTTAGTGGCCGGGACACCAATCTACAATGAGCAGTTCTTC. Translated, it gives CASSLVAGTPIYNEQFF.

V is TRBV19 and J is TRBJ2-4, with a tentative D call TRBD2 (5 bases). Germline V CDR1 and CDR2: LNHDA, SQIVND (reference sequence). The ends were cut back, 9 bases at V and 3 bases at J, with 15 bases in the middle. CDR3 size: 14 residues. CDR3 in DNA: TGTGCCAGCACCTCCACGGGGTACAAAAACATTCAGTACTTC. Encoded protein: CASTSTGYKNIQYF. Combining the CDR3 with reference TRBV19 and TRBJ2-4 gives the whole variable domain DGGITQSPKYLFRKEGQNVTLSCEQNLNHDAMYWYRQDPGQGLRLIYYSQIVNDFQKGDIAEGYSVSREKKESFPLTVTSAQKNPTAFYLCASTSTGYKNIQYFGAGTRLSVL.

The chain carries TRBV18 and TRBJ2-7, with D possibly matching TRBD2 (5 bases). V lost 3 bases to trimming and J lost 1 base, with 16 bases between them. The CDR3 consists of 16 residues. CDR1 is KGHSH, CDR2 LQKENI, per germline. The CDR3 reads CASSPSWSGGSYEQYF. CDR3 DNA: TGTGCCAGCTCACCCTCGTGGTCGGGCGGGTCCTACGAGCAGTACTTC. Using reference TRBV18 and TRBJ2-7 for the parts outside the CDR3, the full variable domain is NAGVMQNPRHLVRRRGQEARLRCSPMKGHSHVYWYRQLPEEGLKFMVYLQKENIIDESGMPKERFSAEFPKEGPSILRIQQVVRGDSAAYFCASSPSWSGGSYEQYFGPGTRLTVT.